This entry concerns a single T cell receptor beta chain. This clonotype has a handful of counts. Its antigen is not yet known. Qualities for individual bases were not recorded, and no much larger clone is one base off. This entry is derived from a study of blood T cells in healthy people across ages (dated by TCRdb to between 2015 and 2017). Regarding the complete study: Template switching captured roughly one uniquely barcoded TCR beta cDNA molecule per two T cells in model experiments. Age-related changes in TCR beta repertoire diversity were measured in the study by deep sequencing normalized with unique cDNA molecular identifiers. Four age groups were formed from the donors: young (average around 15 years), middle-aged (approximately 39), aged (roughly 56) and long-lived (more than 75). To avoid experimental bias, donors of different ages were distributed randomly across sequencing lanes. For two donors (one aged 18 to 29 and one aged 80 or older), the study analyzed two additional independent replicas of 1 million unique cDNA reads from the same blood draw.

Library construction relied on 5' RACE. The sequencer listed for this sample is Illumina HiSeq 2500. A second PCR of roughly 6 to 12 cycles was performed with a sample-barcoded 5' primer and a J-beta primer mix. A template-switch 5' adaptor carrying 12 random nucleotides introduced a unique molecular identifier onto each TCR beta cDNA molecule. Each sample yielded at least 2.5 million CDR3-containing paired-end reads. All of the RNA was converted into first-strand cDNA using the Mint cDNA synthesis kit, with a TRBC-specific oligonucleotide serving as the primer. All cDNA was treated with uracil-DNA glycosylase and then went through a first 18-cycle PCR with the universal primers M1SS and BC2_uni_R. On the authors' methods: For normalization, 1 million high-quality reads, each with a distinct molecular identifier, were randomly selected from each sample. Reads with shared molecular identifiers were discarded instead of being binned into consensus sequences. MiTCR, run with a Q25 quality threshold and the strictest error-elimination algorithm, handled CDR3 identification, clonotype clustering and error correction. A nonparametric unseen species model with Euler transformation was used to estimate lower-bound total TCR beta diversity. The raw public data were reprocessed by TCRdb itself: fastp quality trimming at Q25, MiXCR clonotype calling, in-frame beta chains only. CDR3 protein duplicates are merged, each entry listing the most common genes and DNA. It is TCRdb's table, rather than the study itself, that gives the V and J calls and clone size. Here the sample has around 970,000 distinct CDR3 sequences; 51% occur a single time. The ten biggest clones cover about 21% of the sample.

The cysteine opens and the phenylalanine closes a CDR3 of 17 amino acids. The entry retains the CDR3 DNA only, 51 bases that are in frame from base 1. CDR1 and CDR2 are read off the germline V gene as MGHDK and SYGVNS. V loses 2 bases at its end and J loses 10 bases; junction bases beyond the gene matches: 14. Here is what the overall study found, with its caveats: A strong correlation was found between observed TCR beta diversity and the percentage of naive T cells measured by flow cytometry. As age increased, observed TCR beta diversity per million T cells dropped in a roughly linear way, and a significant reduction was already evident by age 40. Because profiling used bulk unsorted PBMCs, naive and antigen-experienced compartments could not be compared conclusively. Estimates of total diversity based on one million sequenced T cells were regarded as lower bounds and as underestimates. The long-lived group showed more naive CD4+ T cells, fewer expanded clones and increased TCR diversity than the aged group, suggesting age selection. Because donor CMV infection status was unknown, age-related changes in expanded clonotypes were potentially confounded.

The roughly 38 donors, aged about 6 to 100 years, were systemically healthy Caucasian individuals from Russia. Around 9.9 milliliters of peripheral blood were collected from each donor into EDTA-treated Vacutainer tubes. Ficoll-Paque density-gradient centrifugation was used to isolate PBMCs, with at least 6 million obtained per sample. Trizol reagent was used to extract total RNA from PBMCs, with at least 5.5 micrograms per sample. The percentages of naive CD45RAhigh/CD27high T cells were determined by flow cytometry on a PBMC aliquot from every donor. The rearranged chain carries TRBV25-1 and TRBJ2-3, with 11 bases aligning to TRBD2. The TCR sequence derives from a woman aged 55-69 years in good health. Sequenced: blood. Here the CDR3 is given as CASSEPKLAGVSGAQYF. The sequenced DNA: TGTGCCAGCAGTGAACCTAAACTAGCGGGAGTTTCGGGAGCGCAGTATTTT. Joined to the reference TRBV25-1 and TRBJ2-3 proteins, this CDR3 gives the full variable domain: EADIYQTPRYLVIGTGKKITLECSQTMGHDKMYWYQQDPGMELHLIHYSYGVNSTEKGDLSSESTVSRIRTEHFPLTLESARPSHTSQYLCASSEPKLAGVSGAQYFGPGTRLTVL.